This record looks at one T cell receptor beta chain sequence and its context. The sample comes from a study of cytomegalovirus exposure and HLA in healthy donors. Healthy bone marrow donors made up the donor group. Amplification used 60 Vbeta primers and 13 Jbeta primers. Clones were read by immunoSEQ multiplex PCR, and TCRdb kept only the in-frame ones, dropping some. This sample has some 130,000 clones, with around 83% found just once. The ends lost 2 bases at V and 2 bases at J; junction bases unmatched: 9. The CDR3 runs 16 residues. Germline CDR1 and CDR2: SGHDT and YYEEEE. The rearrangement links TRBV5-6 to TRBJ2-5, with 7 nucleotides matching TRBD1. Material for sequencing was PBMCs. This TCR derives from a woman aged 25 to 39 in good health and CMV-seropositive. The CDR3 region is CASSLVIGTAQETQYF. CDR3 bases: TGTGCCAGCAGCTTAGTAATCGGGACAGCTCAAGAGACCCAGTACTTC.